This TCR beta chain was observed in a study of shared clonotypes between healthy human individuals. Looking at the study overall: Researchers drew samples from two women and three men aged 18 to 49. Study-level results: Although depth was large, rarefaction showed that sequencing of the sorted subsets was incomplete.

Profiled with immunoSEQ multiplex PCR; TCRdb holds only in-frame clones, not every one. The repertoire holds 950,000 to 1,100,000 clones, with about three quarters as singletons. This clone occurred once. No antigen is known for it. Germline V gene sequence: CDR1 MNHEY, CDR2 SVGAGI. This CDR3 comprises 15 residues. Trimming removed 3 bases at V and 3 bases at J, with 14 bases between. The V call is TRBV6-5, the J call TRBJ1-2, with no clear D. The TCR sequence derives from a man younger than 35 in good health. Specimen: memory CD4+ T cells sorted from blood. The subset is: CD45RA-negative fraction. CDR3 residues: CASSYHPLDHYGYTF. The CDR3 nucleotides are TGTGCCAGCAGTTATCATCCCCTAGATCACTATGGCTACACCTTC.